This TCR beta chain was observed in a study of blood T cell repertoires in COVID-19. Assay: immunoSEQ multiplex PCR; the TCRdb copy retains only in-frame clones and omits some. This table has about 260,000 clones, over 70% appearing once. The sample consisted of peripheral blood. The sequence was collected from a woman in her thirties or forties who had recovered from COVID-19.

CDR3 sequence: CASSLTQGNSPLHF. The CDR3 nucleotides are TGTGCCAGCAGCTTAACGCAGGGGAATTCACCCCTCCACTTT. This chain joins TRBV7-3 and TRBJ1-6; possible D gene TRBD1, 6 bases. CDR3 length: 14 residues. Between the trimmed V and J ends, which lost 0 bases and 7 bases, there was a span of 7 bases. Germline assignment: CDR1 SGHTA and CDR2 FQGTGA.